The entry that follows covers one T cell receptor (beta chain) sequence. Its antigen specificity is not known. It has no much larger one-base neighbor in the sample; base qualities were not kept. The CDR3 regions of human TCRbeta chains were analyzed by immunosequencing. The authors' pipeline ran thus. Repertoire TCRs were checked for matches against a reference library of SARS-CoV-2-specific TCRs that had been generated using the MIRA antigen-specificity platform. Breadth was defined as the fraction of unique TCRs that were SARS-CoV-2-associated, and depth was defined as the fraction of total T cells that were SARS-CoV-2-associated. Using the MIRA data, every spike-specific TCR was mapped to the spike region that the TCR reacted to and assigned to either a CD4 or a CD8 class. Log10-transformed breadth and depth values were compared by one-way ANOVA with Sidak's multiple comparisons tests. TCRdb mirrors the immuneACCESS table, restricted to in-frame sequences. Some clones are absent from its copies; in checked studies, under half trace to an unresolved V gene, and the reason for the others is unknown. The V and J calls and the clone size are those of that table, but D and trimming were determined from the DNA. This sample holds approximately 140,000 clones; approximately 92% were observed only once. Clones ranked in the top ten supply approximately 3.4% of the sample.

This record belongs to a study of T cell responses to AZD1222 COVID-19 vaccine (dated by TCRdb to about 2021). For the study in its entirety: TCR sequencing was performed for 230 to 250 trial participants, of whom some 200 were given two doses of AZD1222 and 26 were given two doses of MenACWY control vaccine. Trial participants were enrolled by age into 18-55, 56-69 and 70-plus year subgroups, with roughly 160, 29 and 62 TCR-sequenced participants respectively. Paper-wide results and their limitations: Because no day 14 peak-response samples were available, the repertoires could be characterized only after the peak T cell response. Spike-specific TCR breadth and depth rose significantly after two AZD1222 doses compared with day 0 and with MenACWY recipients. The 56-69-year group was small, and its depth increase did not reach significance, likely because of low power. Most participants were white British and females outnumbered males, and the authors suggested that clonal diversity may have been underestimated. Conclusions about previously exposed vaccinees are limited, since just 6 or 7 AZD1222 recipients were seropositive for SARS-CoV-2 at baseline. Reportedly, close to half of the unique spike-specific TCRs recognized epitopes lying outside the regions that are mutated in the B.1.351 and B.1.1.7 variants. CD4 TCRs associated with the vaccine covered the entire spike protein, and the dominant responses were in regions 160-218 and 743-854.

Taken from cysteine to phenylalanine, the CDR3 has 14 residues. Only the CDR3 part of the read is kept: 42 bases, read in frame from the first base. From the germline V gene, CDR1 is LGHNA and CDR2 is YNFKEQ. V is cut back by 4 bases and J by 1 base, with 3 bases in the junction unmatched. The time point label here, explained by the study, means: about 28 days (+/-7) after the second vaccine dose. Because spike-specific TCR depth and breadth did not differ between the two schedules, AZD1222 recipients who got a second dose at roughly 4 weeks were pooled with those who got a second dose at roughly 12 weeks. Samples from vaccinated people were obtained from the UK trials COV001 and COV002, which included a single-blind randomized controlled phase 2/3 trial of AZD1222 (ChAdOx1 nCoV-19) in healthy adults. Trial participant PBMC samples were collected at day 0 and day 28 after the second dose for TCRbeta chain sequencing.

The V and J segments used are TRBV4-2 and TRBJ1-1, with 7 bases matching TRBD1. The source is an adult who received the AZD1222 COVID-19 vaccine. The input for sequencing was peripheral blood, taken 28 days after the second AZD1222 dose. In nucleotide form, the sequence is TGTGCCAGCAGCCTTTCAGGGGGGAACACTGAAGCTTTCTTT. Translated, it reads CASSLSGGNTEAFF.